A selection of T cell receptor beta chains follows, all from one sample in a study of shared clonotypes between healthy human individuals. The protocol was immunoSEQ multiplex PCR, while the TCRdb copy is restricted to in-frame clones and leaves out a portion. The sample holds roughly 2.6 million clones, roughly 92% seen once. Sequenced material: naive CD4+ T cells sorted from blood. The receptors were sampled from a man aged 18 to 30 in good health. CDR3s include the opening cysteine and the closing phenylalanine or tryptophan. A D gene is named only where the DNA matches it firmly. The size field is filled for only some rows; it gives once, few, many or a size class.

j_gene: TRBJ1-3
abundance: .
v_gene: TRBV4-2
d_gene: TRBD1
CDR3aa: CASSQVDRAPGNTIYF
CDR3nt: TGTGCCAGCAGCCAAGTGGACAGGGCGCCCGGAAACACCATATATTTT

j_gene: TRBJ2-1
abundance: once
v_gene: TRBV19
d_gene: .
CDR3aa: CASSGDRQRNNEQFF
CDR3nt: TGTGCCAGTAGTGGAGACAGGCAGCGAAACAATGAGCAGTTCTTC

j_gene: TRBJ1-4
abundance: .
v_gene: TRBV4-1
d_gene: .
CDR3aa: CASSQITGKDNEKLFF
CDR3nt: TGCGCCAGCAGCCAAATCACAGGGAAGGATAATGAAAAACTGTTTTTT

j_gene: TRBJ2-1
abundance: .
v_gene: TRBV9
d_gene: TRBD2
CDR3aa: CASSFGTSGSYNEQFF
CDR3nt: TGTGCCAGCAGCTTTGGGACTAGCGGGTCCTACAATGAGCAGTTCTTC

j_gene: TRBJ2-7
abundance: .
v_gene: TRBV5-4
d_gene: .
CDR3aa: CASSLGGGEQYF
CDR3nt: TGTGCCAGCAGCTTGGGGGGCGGCGAGCAGTACTTC

j_gene: TRBJ2-3
abundance: .
v_gene: TRBV9
d_gene: .
CDR3aa: CASSVAGESTDTQYF
CDR3nt: TGTGCCAGCAGCGTAGCAGGAGAGAGCACAGATACGCAGTATTTT

j_gene: TRBJ1-5
abundance: once
v_gene: TRBV2
d_gene: .
CDR3aa: CASSEAQVSQPQHF
CDR3nt: TGTGCCAGCAGTGAAGCGCAGGTCAGCCAGCCCCAGCATTTT

j_gene: TRBJ2-7
abundance: .
v_gene: TRBV11-2
d_gene: TRBD2
CDR3aa: CASSLGGGAYEQYF
CDR3nt: TGTGCCAGCAGCCTAGGCGGGGGGGCCTACGAGCAGTACTTC

j_gene: TRBJ2-5
abundance: .
v_gene: TRBV9
d_gene: .
CDR3aa: CASSVEPGARGETQYF
CDR3nt: TGTGCCAGCAGCGTAGAGCCGGGGGCGCGCGGAGAGACCCAGTACTTC

j_gene: TRBJ2-2
abundance: .
v_gene: TRBV5-1
d_gene: TRBD1
CDR3aa: CASSNGQGIGELFF
CDR3nt: TGCGCCAGCAGCAACGGACAGGGAATCGGGGAGCTGTTTTTT

j_gene: TRBJ2-7
abundance: .
v_gene: TRBV7-2
d_gene: TRBD2
CDR3aa: CASSFPGLASEQYF
CDR3nt: TGTGCCAGCAGCTTCCCGGGACTAGCCTCCGAGCAGTACTTC

j_gene: TRBJ1-5
abundance: .
v_gene: TRBV30
d_gene: .
CDR3aa: CAWSVQSNQPQHF
CDR3nt: TGTGCCTGGAGTGTTCAGAGCAATCAGCCCCAGCATTTT

j_gene: TRBJ1-5
abundance: .
v_gene: TRBV7-2
d_gene: .
CDR3aa: CASSLALGGHQPQHF
CDR3nt: TGTGCCAGCAGCTTAGCTTTAGGGGGGCATCAGCCCCAGCATTTT

j_gene: TRBJ2-3
abundance: .
v_gene: TRBV18
d_gene: .
CDR3aa: CASSPPGESRSRTDTQYF
CDR3nt: TGTGCCAGCTCACCACCGGGCGAGAGTCGCAGTCGCACAGATACGCAGTATTTT

j_gene: TRBJ2-2
abundance: .
v_gene: TRBV6-1
d_gene: TRBD1
CDR3aa: CASSEPGGNTGELFF
CDR3nt: TGTGCCAGCAGTGAACCAGGGGGTAACACCGGGGAGCTGTTTTTT

j_gene: TRBJ2-7
abundance: .
v_gene: TRBV18
d_gene: .
CDR3aa: CASSPGTGVYEQYF
CDR3nt: TGTGCCAGCTCACCCGGGACGGGAGTCTACGAGCAGTACTTC

j_gene: TRBJ1-1
abundance: once
v_gene: TRBV7-3
d_gene: .
CDR3aa: CASSLSAGLNTEAFF
CDR3nt: TGTGCCAGCAGCTTATCGGCGGGTTTGAACACTGAAGCTTTCTTT

j_gene: TRBJ2-3
abundance: .
v_gene: TRBV9
d_gene: .
CDR3aa: CASSPRGDSADTQYF
CDR3nt: TGTGCCAGCAGCCCCCGGGGGGACAGCGCAGATACGCAGTATTTT

j_gene: TRBJ2-1
abundance: .
v_gene: TRBV5-1
d_gene: TRBD2
CDR3aa: CASRSLAGRNEQFF
CDR3nt: TGCGCCAGCAGGTCCCTAGCGGGTAGGAATGAGCAGTTCTTC

j_gene: TRBJ2-1
abundance: few
v_gene: TRBV10-1
d_gene: .
CDR3aa: CASSESGRNEQFF
CDR3nt: TGCGCCAGCAGTGAGTCGGGGAGGAATGAGCAGTTCTTC

j_gene: TRBJ1-4
abundance: .
v_gene: TRBV6-1
d_gene: .
CDR3aa: CASSALRDGGEKLFF
CDR3nt: TGTGCCAGCAGTGCACTCCGGGACGGAGGCGAAAAACTGTTTTTT

j_gene: TRBJ1-5
abundance: .
v_gene: TRBV10-3
d_gene: TRBD1
CDR3aa: CAISGDRGNQPQHF
CDR3nt: TGTGCCATCAGTGGGGACAGAGGCAATCAGCCCCAGCATTTT

j_gene: TRBJ2-2
abundance: .
v_gene: TRBV28
d_gene: .
CDR3aa: CASSWRGPGELFF
CDR3nt: TGTGCCAGCAGTTGGAGGGGGCCCGGGGAGCTGTTTTTT

j_gene: TRBJ1-3
abundance: .
v_gene: TRBV30
d_gene: .
CDR3aa: CAWSVIGVGNTIYF
CDR3nt: TGTGCCTGGAGTGTAATAGGGGTTGGAAACACCATATATTTT

j_gene: TRBJ1-5
abundance: .
v_gene: TRBV19
d_gene: .
CDR3aa: CASSIGASSSNQPQHF
CDR3nt: TGTGCCAGTAGTATAGGGGCCAGCAGTAGCAATCAGCCCCAGCATTTT

j_gene: TRBJ2-2
abundance: .
v_gene: TRBV7-2
d_gene: .
CDR3aa: CASSLVTLLPGELFF
CDR3nt: TGTGCCAGCAGCTTAGTTACCCTCCTCCCCGGGGAGCTGTTTTTT

j_gene: TRBJ2-5
abundance: .
v_gene: TRBV5-4
d_gene: TRBD2
CDR3aa: CASSRTGTSGQETQYF
CDR3nt: TGTGCCAGCAGCCGAACCGGGACTAGCGGCCAAGAGACCCAGTACTTC

j_gene: TRBJ1-5
abundance: .
v_gene: TRBV5-5
d_gene: .
CDR3aa: CASTSGTGRGQPQHF
CDR3nt: TGTGCCAGCACGTCTGGGACGGGTCGGGGGCAGCCCCAGCATTTT

j_gene: TRBJ2-5
abundance: .
v_gene: TRBV18
d_gene: TRBD1
CDR3aa: CASSLLEGQGETQYF
CDR3nt: TGTGCCAGCTCGCTACTAGAGGGACAGGGTGAGACCCAGTACTTC

j_gene: TRBJ2-4
abundance: .
v_gene: TRBV4-3
d_gene: TRBD2
CDR3aa: CASSQEISGNPTKNIQYF
CDR3nt: TGCGCCAGCAGCCAAGAAATTAGCGGGAACCCCACCAAAAACATTCAGTACTTC

j_gene: TRBJ2-3
abundance: .
v_gene: TRBV2
d_gene: TRBD2
CDR3aa: CASSTSADTQYF
CDR3nt: TGTGCCAGCAGTACTAGCGCAGATACGCAGTATTTT

j_gene: TRBJ1-1
abundance: .
v_gene: TRBV4-2
d_gene: .
CDR3aa: CASSQEGAGVGMNTEAFF
CDR3nt: TGTGCCAGCAGCCAAGAGGGGGCAGGGGTCGGCATGAACACTGAAGCTTTCTTT

j_gene: TRBJ1-3
abundance: .
v_gene: TRBV7-6
d_gene: .
CDR3aa: CASSLASGGNTIYF
CDR3nt: TGTGCCAGCAGCTTAGCCAGCGGTGGAAACACCATATATTTT

j_gene: TRBJ1-1
abundance: .
v_gene: TRBV5-5
d_gene: .
CDR3aa: CASVSVENTEAFF
CDR3nt: TGTGCCAGCGTTTCAGTGGAGAACACTGAAGCTTTCTTT

j_gene: TRBJ2-7
abundance: .
v_gene: TRBV10-3
d_gene: TRBD1
CDR3aa: CAISDHDRGSYEQYF
CDR3nt: TGTGCCATCAGTGACCACGACAGGGGGTCCTACGAGCAGTACTTC

j_gene: TRBJ2-3
abundance: .
v_gene: TRBV11-2
d_gene: TRBD2
CDR3aa: CASSLDYWEGADTQYF
CDR3nt: TGTGCCAGCAGCTTAGACTATTGGGAGGGTGCAGATACGCAGTATTTT

j_gene: TRBJ2-5
abundance: .
v_gene: TRBV27
d_gene: .
CDR3aa: CASTSGAQETQYF
CDR3nt: TGTGCCAGCACCTCAGGGGCCCAAGAGACCCAGTACTTC

j_gene: TRBJ1-6
abundance: .
v_gene: TRBV5-6
d_gene: TRBD1
CDR3aa: CASSFLTGAYNSPLHF
CDR3nt: TGTGCCAGCAGTTTCCTGACAGGGGCCTATAATTCACCCCTCCACTTT